This T cell receptor beta chain was documented in a study of T cell repertoires in cytomegalovirus infection. Study-wide background: In public TCR beta signatures, there were indications of both CMV infection and matching HLA type.

This clonotype was counted only a few times. The target antigen is unknown. CDR3 length equals 15 residues. The V gene end was trimmed by 0 bases and the J gene end by 6 bases; junction bases not matched to a gene: 5. Germline values: CDR1 MNHEY, CDR2 SVGAGI. General study findings and limits: Individuals carrying CMV plus the relevant HLA were identified by cumulative frequency of public TCR beta families. In two of eight donors, the top clonotype was HLA-C-restricted CMV-specific.

TCRdb recomputed calls from the reads with MiXCR, one row per CDR3 protein. The sample gives about 310,000 distinct CDR3 sequences, about a sixth of which show up once; more than 10% is in the top ten. This receptor was identified in a human donor in good health (CMV status not recorded). Some clones in this sample may be carry-over from other donors' samples. Material: PBMCs. This chain connects TRBV6-5 to TRBJ2-7, with 10 bases matching TRBD1. CDR3 sequence: CASSYSRTGGGEQYF. In DNA, the CDR3 is TGTGCCAGCAGTTACTCGAGGACAGGGGGAGGCGAGCAGTACTTC.